A single sample gave rise to the 14 T cell receptor beta chains below, sequenced in a study of esophageal squamous cell carcinoma under preoperative chemotherapy. TCRdb analysed the PCR reads with MiXCR anew, one entry per CDR3 protein. The table lists around 34,000 distinct CDR3 sequences, around half of them singletons. Time point reported: after preoperative PTX-NDP chemotherapy. Sampling took place from a patient given preoperative chemotherapy. The receptors were gathered from a human donor with esophageal squamous cell carcinoma. The donor label of this sample is uncertain.

Note on this clonotype: The junction departs from germline at one end; a sequencing error may be responsible. The CDR3 nucleotides are TGTGCCAGCAGCGTCGGAGGCGGGGACCAAGAGACTCAGTACTTC. Translation gives CASSVGGGDQETQYF. This chain joins TRBV11-2 and TRBJ2-5; a possible D gene is TRBD2 (6 bases). The length of the CDR3 is 15 residues. Per germline, CDR1 SGHAT and CDR2 FQNNGV.

This clonotype came up many times. The chain has TRBV11-2 and TRBJ2-5, with D tentatively TRBD1 or TRBD2 (5 bases each). The end of the DNA is better explained by TRBJ2-7, so the J call may be wrong. CDR1 and CDR2 from the germline V gene are SGHAT and FQNNGV. The CDR3 consists of 11 residues. CDR3 sequence reads: CASSLRGEQYF. For the CDR3, the DNA is TGTGCCAGCAGCTTGAGGGGCGAGCAGTACTTC.

About this clonotype: At one end the junction does not follow the germline gene, possibly because of a read error. The genes are TRBV7-6 and TRBJ2-4; 8 bases are shared with TRBD2. Germline V gives CDR1 SGHVS, CDR2 FNYEAQ. This CDR3 contains 14 residues. The CDR3 loop reads CASTGGGAKDTQYF. The DNA for the CDR3 is TGTGCCAGCACGGGGGGGGGGGCCAAAGACACGCAGTACTTT.

The gene calls are TRBV27 and TRBJ2-3, with 8 positions matching TRBD2. V was clipped by 6 bases and J by 0 bases; unmatched bases: 20. The germline gives CDR1 MNHEY, CDR2 SMNVEV (reference sequence). The CDR3 covers 20 residues. Here the CDR3 reads CASRSGGGVVGGGSTDTQYF. The CDR3 DNA reads TGTGCCAGCAGGAGCGGGGGCGGAGTAGTCGGGGGGGGCAGCACAGATACGCAGTATTTT.

The chain carries TRBV6-1 and TRBJ2-5; a possible D gene is TRBD2 (6 bases). Trimming removed 5 bases at V and 5 bases at J, with 27 bases between. This CDR3 spans 18 amino acids. Germline V gene data show CDR1 as MNHNS and CDR2 as SASEGT. The CDR3 here is CASSQQGLPSSGGETQYF. CDR3 sequence (DNA): TGTGCCAGCAGTCAGCAGGGACTGCCATCCTCGGGTGGGGAGACCCAGTACTTC.

By its share, this clonotype is large (0.1 to 1%). V is TRBV11-3 and J is TRBJ2-3; 9 nucleotides align to TRBD1. This CDR3 contains 17 residues. V dropped 3 bases and J dropped 5; count of bases not matched to a gene: 12. The germline V gene has CDR1 SGHNT and CDR2 YENEEA. CDR3 nucleotide sequence: TGTGCCAGCAGCTTCGAAGCCGGGACAGGGAATGTAGATACGCAGTATTTT. As protein: CASSFEAGTGNVDTQYF.

The CDR3 reads CASSLGERQGARQETQYF. The CDR3 coding sequence is TGTGCCAGCAGCTTGGGGGAAAGACAGGGGGCGCGCCAAGAGACCCAGTACTTC. The chain joins TRBV11-3 to TRBJ2-5; 10 bases align to TRBD1. The CDR3 covers 18 residues. V trimming: 3 bases; J trimming: 1 base; junction bases outside the gene matches: 11. Germline CDR1 reads SGHNT; CDR2 reads YENEEA.

This clonotype was seen only a few times. The V call is TRBV7-3, the J call TRBJ2-3, with D possibly called TRBD1 or TRBD2 (6 bases each). The CDR3 is 15 residues long. The V gene lost 3 bases and the J gene lost 2 bases, with 12 bases spanning the gap. CDR1 SGHTA and CDR2 FQGTGA come from the germline V gene. CDR3 DNA: TGTGCCAGCAGCTTGGGGGGCGCGGACACAGATACGCAGTATTTT. Protein sequence: CASSLGGADTDTQYF.

About this clonotype: Here the CDR3 omits its conserved ending phenylalanine or tryptophan, so a read error is the likely source. The DNA is left out, because the CDR3 cannot be placed on it with certainty; the CDR3 is given as TCRdb lists it. The rearrangement uses TRBV11-2 and TRBJ2-5; whether TRBD1, the table's D call, matches the DNA was not checked. The CDR3 is 12 amino acids in total, end residues counted. Looked up from germline, CDR1 is SGHAT and CDR2 is FQNNGV. The CDR3 sequence: CASSSGPETRHS.

Judged by abundance, this clonotype is medium-sized. This chain links TRBV7-8 with TRBJ2-6; D ambiguous. CDR1 and CDR2 from the germline V gene are SGHVS and FQNEAQ. The CDR3 loop spans 15 amino acids. The ends were cut back, 5 bases at V and 2 bases at J, with 10 bases in the middle. CDR3 region: CASSLDITGANVLTF. CDR3 in DNA: TGTGCCAGCAGCCTCGACATCACTGGGGCCAACGTCCTGACTTTC.

V and J are TRBV12-3 or TRBV12-4 and TRBJ2-5; D is perhaps TRBD1 or TRBD2 (6 bases each). The CDR3 is 14 amino acids. The DNA for the CDR3 is TGTGCGGGGATCGGGGGCCGCGCCACAGAGACCCAGTACTTC. It yields the protein CAGIGGRATETQYF.

This clonotype was found a few times. The chain has TRBV7-8 and TRBJ2-1; 11 bases match TRBD1. The V segment lost 0 bases and the J segment 6 bases; nucleotides outside the gene matches: 1. The length of the CDR3 is 15 residues. Per germline, CDR1 SGHVS and CDR2 FQNEAQ. CDR3 loop: CASSLAGTGGNEQFF. CDR3 DNA sequence: TGTGCCAGCAGCTTAGCGGGGACAGGGGGCAATGAGCAGTTCTTC. The full variable domain, in which reference TRBV7-8 and TRBJ2-1 provide the parts outside the CDR3, is GAGVSQSPRYKVAKRGQDVALRCDPISGHVSLFWYQQALGQGPEFLTYFQNEAQLDKSGLPSDRFFAERPEGSVSTLKIQRTQQEDSAVYLCASSLAGTGGNEQFFGPGTRLTVL.

This clonotype showed up just once. It is likely a read error, because the conserved phenylalanine at the end of the CDR3 is missing. The chain joins TRBV11-3 to TRBJ2-5, with 7 positions matching TRBD1. TRBJ2-7 matches the DNA end more closely, so the J call is doubtful. Germline V gene lookup returns CDR1 SGHNT and CDR2 YENEEA. The CDR3 contains 13 residues. In DNA form, the CDR3 reads TGTGCCAGCAGGGGGACGGGACAGAGCGAGCAGTACTCC. Residues: CASRGTGQSEQYS.

This clonotype was recorded at least ten times. The CDR3 DNA sequence: TGTGCCAGCAGTACGGGACAGTCTAACTATGGCTACACCTTC. Amino acid sequence: CASSTGQSNYGYTF. The genes are TRBV5-4 and TRBJ1-2; 7 bases are a match to TRBD1. The J segment lost 0 bases and the V segment lost 5 bases, leaving 4 bases of the junction unmatched. CDR3 length: 14 amino acids. Germline V gives CDR1 SGHNT, CDR2 YYREEE (reference sequence).